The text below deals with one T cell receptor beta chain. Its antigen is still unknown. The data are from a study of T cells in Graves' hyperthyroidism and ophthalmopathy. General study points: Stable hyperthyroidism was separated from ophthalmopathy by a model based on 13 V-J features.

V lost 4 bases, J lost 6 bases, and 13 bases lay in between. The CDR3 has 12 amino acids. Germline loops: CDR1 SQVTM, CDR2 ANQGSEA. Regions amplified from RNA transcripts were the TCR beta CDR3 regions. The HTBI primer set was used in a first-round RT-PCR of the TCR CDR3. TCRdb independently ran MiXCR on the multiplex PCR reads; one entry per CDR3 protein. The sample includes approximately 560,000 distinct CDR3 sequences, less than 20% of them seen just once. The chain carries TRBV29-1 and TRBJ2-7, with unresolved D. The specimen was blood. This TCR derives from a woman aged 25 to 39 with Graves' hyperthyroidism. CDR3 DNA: TGCAGCGTTGGGACGAATAGTTTCGAGCAGTACTTC. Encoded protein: CSVGTNSFEQYF.